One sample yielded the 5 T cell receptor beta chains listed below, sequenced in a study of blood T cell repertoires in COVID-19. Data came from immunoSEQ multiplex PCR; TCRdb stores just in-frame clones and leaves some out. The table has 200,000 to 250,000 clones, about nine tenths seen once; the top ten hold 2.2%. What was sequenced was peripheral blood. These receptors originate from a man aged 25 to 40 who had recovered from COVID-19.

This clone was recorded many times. In DNA form, the CDR3 reads TGTGCCAGCAGTGAACAGCGGGCGAACACTGAAGCTTTCTTT. Translated: CASSEQRANTEAFF. The chain joins TRBV2 to TRBJ1-1, with no clear D. Germline V gives CDR1 SNHLY, CDR2 FYNNEI. V dropped 2 bases and J dropped 1 base, with 8 bases sitting between them. The CDR3 length is 14 residues.

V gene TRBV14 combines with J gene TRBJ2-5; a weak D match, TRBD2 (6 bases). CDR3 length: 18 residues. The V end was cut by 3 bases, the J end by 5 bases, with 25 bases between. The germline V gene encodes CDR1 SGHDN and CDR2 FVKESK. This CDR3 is CASSHTPRMGGFEETQYF. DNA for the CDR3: TGTGCCAGCAGCCATACTCCGCGGATGGGAGGCTTTGAGGAGACCCAGTACTTC.

CDR3 residues: CASSLDDTPNGELFF. The CDR3 region has the DNA TGTGCCAGCAGCTTGGATGACACCCCGAACGGGGAGCTGTTTTTT. V gene TRBV5-6 combines with J gene TRBJ2-2; D is undetermined. This CDR3 is 15 amino acids long. Germline CDR1 reads SGHDT; CDR2 reads YYEEEE. V lost 0 bases to trimming and J lost 7 bases, with 13 bases between them.

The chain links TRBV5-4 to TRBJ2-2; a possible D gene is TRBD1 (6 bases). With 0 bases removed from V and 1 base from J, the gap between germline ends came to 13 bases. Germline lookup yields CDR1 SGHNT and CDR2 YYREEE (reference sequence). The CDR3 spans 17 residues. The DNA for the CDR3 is TGTGCCAGCAGCTTGGCCGTGACAGGAGGGAACACCGGGGAGCTGTTTTTT. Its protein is CASSLAVTGGNTGELFF. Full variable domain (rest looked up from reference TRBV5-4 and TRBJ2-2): ETGVTQSPTHLIKTRGQQVTLRCSSQSGHNTVSWYQQALGQGPQFIFQYYREEENGRGNFPPRFSGLQFPNYSSELNVNALELDDSALYLCASSLAVTGGNTGELFFGEGSRLTVL.

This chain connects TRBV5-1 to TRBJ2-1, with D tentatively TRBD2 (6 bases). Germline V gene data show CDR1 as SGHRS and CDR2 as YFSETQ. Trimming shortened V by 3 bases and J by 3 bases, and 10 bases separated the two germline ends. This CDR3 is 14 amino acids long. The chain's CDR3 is CASSSREVYNEQFF. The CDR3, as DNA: TGCGCCAGCAGCTCGAGGGAGGTCTACAATGAGCAGTTCTTC.